Each of the 16 T cell receptor beta chains below was sequenced from the same sample in a study of cytomegalovirus exposure and HLA in healthy donors. PCR was performed using 60 Vbeta and 13 Jbeta primers. Generated by immunoSEQ multiplex PCR, the TCRdb table keeps only in-frame clones and is missing some. This sample has tens of thousands of clones; 55% to 65% occur once, and the top ten carry approximately 15%. Input material: PBMCs. The receptor source for this set is a woman between 35 and 50 years old in good health and CMV-seropositive.

V is TRBV5-6 and J is TRBJ1-1; TRBD1 is a possible D gene (5 bases). V dropped 4 bases and J dropped 4 bases, with 11 bases sitting between them. The CDR3 extends over 13 amino acids. Germline CDR1 SGHDT, CDR2 YYEEEE. CDR3 amino acids: CASSLHQGTEAFF. The CDR3 DNA reads TGTGCCAGCAGCCTACATCAGGGCACTGAAGCTTTCTTT.

The V and J genes are TRBV7-2 and TRBJ1-2, with TRBD1 matching 7 bases. Germline loops: CDR1 SGHTA, CDR2 FQGNSA. The CDR3 is 13 residues long. V shed 7 bases and J 4 bases; nucleotides not matched to a gene: 6. The CDR3 region is CASNFRDSYGYTF. The CDR3 DNA reads TGTGCCAGCAATTTTCGGGACAGCTATGGCTACACCTTC.

V gene TRBV7-2 combines with J gene TRBJ2-2; D possibly corresponds to TRBD1 (5 bases). Germline V gene sequence: CDR1 SGHTA, CDR2 FQGNSA. This CDR3 is built from 15 residues. Trimming stripped 2 bases from V and 4 bases from J, with 11 bases between. The CDR3 nucleotides read TGTGCCAGCAGCTTACCCCTAACAGGCACCGGGGAGCTGTTTTTT. It translates to CASSLPLTGTGELFF.

This clone appeared a few times. The CDR3 DNA reads as TGCGCCAGCAGCCGGGGACAGGGGGAGGCTGAAGCTTTCTTT. Translating gives CASSRGQGEAEAFF. J is TRBJ1-1 and V is TRBV5-1, with TRBD1 matching over 11 bases. This CDR3 region has 14 residues. J gave up 6 bases and V 4 bases, and 5 bases lay outside the gene matches. The germline V gene encodes CDR1 SGHRS and CDR2 YFSETQ.

This sequence joins TRBV5-1 and TRBJ2-3, with TRBD1 as a possible D gene (7 bases). Germline CDR1 reads SGHRS; CDR2 reads YFSETQ. Trimming took off 7 bases at V and 0 bases at J, with 15 bases between the two ends. This CDR3 is 15 amino acids long. In DNA form, the CDR3 reads TGCGCCAGCGGCCACTCAGGGGGGAGCACAGATACGCAGTATTTT. Its translation is CASGHSGGSTDTQYF. Full variable domain (outside the CDR3, taken from reference TRBV5-1 and TRBJ2-3): KAGVTQTPRYLIKTRGQQVTLSCSPISGHRSVSWYQQTPGQGLQFLFEYFSETQRNKGNFPGRFSGRQFSNSRSEMNVSTLELGDSALYLCASGHSGGSTDTQYFGPGTRLTVL.

This clone was observed a handful of times. The chain employs TRBV7-2 and TRBJ1-2; TRBD1 aligns across 11 bases. The V gene end was trimmed by 4 bases and the J gene end by 0 bases; junction bases not matched to a gene: 7. The CDR3 runs to 17 residues. The germline V gene encodes CDR1 SGHTA and CDR2 FQGNSA. In DNA, the CDR3 is TGTGCCAGCAGCTCCGAACCGGGACAGGGGGCTAACTATGGCTACACCTTC. Translation: CASSSEPGQGANYGYTF. The full variable domain, completed using reference TRBV7-2 and TRBJ1-2, is GAGVSQSPSNKVTEKGKDVELRCDPISGHTALYWYRQSLGQGLEFLIYFQGNSAPDKSGLPSDRFSAERTGGSVSTLTIQRTQQEDSAVYLCASSSEPGQGANYGYTFGSGTRLTVV.

The chain links TRBV30 to TRBJ1-4, with TRBD1 identical over 8 bases. V was pared by 4 bases and J by 8 bases, with 6 bases of the junction left unmatched. CDR3 length: 13 amino acids. Per germline, CDR1 GTSNPN and CDR2 SVGIG (reference sequence). Here the CDR3 DNA reads TGTGCCTGGACCTACCGGGACAGGGAAAAACTGTTTTTT. Its translation: CAWTYRDREKLFF.

This clone came up a few times. The chain links TRBV11-2 to TRBJ1-3, with D perhaps TRBD1 (6 bases). Germline-derived CDR1 and CDR2 are SGHAT and FQNNGV. CDR3 length equals 18 residues. V shed 6 bases and J shed 3 bases, with 24 bases lying between them. The CDR3 DNA follows: TGTGCCAGCAGTCCGGGACGGAGGGGGGGACGGTATGGAAACACCATATATTTT. This sequence encodes CASSPGRRGGRYGNTIYF.

The gene calls are TRBV7-3 and TRBJ2-1; 11 positions match TRBD2. This CDR3 spans 16 amino acids. Germline V CDR1 and CDR2: SGHTA, FQGTGA. V gave up 5 bases and J gave up 7 bases; unmatched junction bases: 10. CDR3 in amino acids: CASSPPLAGALNEQFF. The CDR3 bases are TGTGCCAGCAGCCCCCCACTAGCGGGGGCCCTGAATGAGCAGTTCTTC.

The chain has TRBV28 and TRBJ2-7, with 8 bases lining up with TRBD1. This CDR3 region has 15 residues. J gave up 3 bases and V 6 bases, and 10 bases lay outside the gene matches. Germline values: CDR1 MDHEN, CDR2 SYDVKM. The chain's CDR3 is CASRSPGQEFYEQYF. CDR3 DNA sequence: TGTGCCAGCAGGAGCCCGGGACAGGAGTTCTACGAGCAGTACTTC.

A few counts support this clone. The chain joins TRBV5-1 to TRBJ1-3, with D perhaps matching TRBD1 (5 bases). The CDR3 runs 14 residues. Germline CDR1 SGHRS, CDR2 YFSETQ. The V gene lost 3 bases and the J gene lost 2 bases, with 9 bases spanning the gap. DNA of the CDR3: TGCGCCAGCAGCTCCGGGGGGGCTGGAAACACCATATATTTT. It translates to CASSSGGAGNTIYF.

J is TRBJ1-2 and V is TRBV18; possible D gene TRBD1, 5 bases. The CDR3 extends over 15 amino acids. Trimming left V 3 bases short and J 2 bases short, with 13 bases between. The V gene's germline CDR1 is KGHSH and CDR2 LQKENI. The CDR3 sequence: CASSPPSGGNYGYTF. The CDR3 nucleotides are TGTGCCAGCTCACCCCCTTCCGGGGGAAACTATGGCTACACCTTC.

The chain is built from TRBV6-1 and TRBJ1-3; 7 bases match TRBD1. Germline CDR1 MNHNS, CDR2 SASEGT. Trimming cost V 6 bases and J 0 bases; bases outside gene matches: 2. The CDR3 spans 14 residues. CDR3 coding DNA: TGTGCCAGCAGCGACAGGGCCTCTGGAAACACCATATATTTT. It codes for CASSDRASGNTIYF.

This clone was seen more than once but under ten times. The chain couples TRBV29-1 to TRBJ2-3; 11 bases agree with TRBD2. V gave up 3 bases and J gave up 4 bases; unmatched junction bases: 9. Germline-derived CDR1 and CDR2 are SQVTM and ANQGSEA. This CDR3 comprises 16 residues. The CDR3 coding sequence is TGCAGCGTTGAGACTAGCGGGACTCCGTTGGCAGATACGCAGTATTTT. It encodes CSVETSGTPLADTQYF.

This clone came up a few times. The V and J genes are TRBV28 and TRBJ2-6; the match to TRBD2 covers 7 bases. The CDR3 is 17 residues long. The germline V gene has CDR1 MDHEN and CDR2 SYDVKM. V shed 5 bases, J shed 1 base, and the junction held 8 bases outside the gene matches. DNA for the CDR3: TGTGCCAGCAGTCTACAGTGGGGGGGATCTGGGGCCAACGTCCTGACTTTC. Its translation: CASSLQWGGSGANVLTF.

The rearrangement links TRBV5-1 to TRBJ2-2; 8 nucleotides match TRBD2. This CDR3 is 16 amino acids long. V was pared by 3 bases and J by 7 bases, with 11 bases of the junction left unmatched. In germline, CDR1 is SGHRS, CDR2 YFSETQ. CDR3 in DNA: TGCGCCAGCAGCTCGGGACTAGTCCGATCCGGCGGGGAGCTGTTTTTT. Its protein is CASSSGLVRSGGELFF. Using reference TRBV5-1 and TRBJ2-2 for the parts outside the CDR3, the full variable domain is KAGVTQTPRYLIKTRGQQVTLSCSPISGHRSVSWYQQTPGQGLQFLFEYFSETQRNKGNFPGRFSGRQFSNSRSEMNVSTLELGDSALYLCASSSGLVRSGGELFFGEGSRLTVL.